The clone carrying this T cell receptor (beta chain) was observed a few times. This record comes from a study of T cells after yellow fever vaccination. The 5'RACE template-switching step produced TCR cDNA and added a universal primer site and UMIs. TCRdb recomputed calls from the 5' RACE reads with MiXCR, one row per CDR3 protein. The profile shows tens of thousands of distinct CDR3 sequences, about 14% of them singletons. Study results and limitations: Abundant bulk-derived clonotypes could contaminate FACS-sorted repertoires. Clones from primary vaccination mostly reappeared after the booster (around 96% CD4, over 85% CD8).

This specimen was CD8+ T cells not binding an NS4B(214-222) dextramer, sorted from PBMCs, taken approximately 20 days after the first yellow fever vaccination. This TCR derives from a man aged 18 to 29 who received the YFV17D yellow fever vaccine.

The CDR3 nucleotides are TGCGCCAGCAGCCCAGGGGGACAGGATAACTATGGCTACACCTTC. It translates to CASSPGGQDNYGYTF. V usage is TRBV4-3 and J usage is TRBJ1-2; 8 bases align to TRBD1. J gave up 1 base and V 4 bases, and 5 bases lay outside the gene matches. CDR1 and CDR2 from the germline V gene are LGHNA and YSLEER. The CDR3 is 15 residues long.